Reported below is one TCR beta chain. Antigen unknown. V shed 5 bases and J 3 bases; nucleotides not matched to a gene: 9. This CDR3 has 15 residues. Germline V gene sequence: CDR1 MNHNS, CDR2 SASEGT. In the naive CD8 group, cells lacked CD45RO and were positively selected for CCR7, so terminally differentiated effector memory CD45RA+ cells were left out. Sorted-subset replicate PCR reactions contained roughly 190 ng DNA, corresponding to some 30,000 T cell genomes. The table came from immunoSEQ multiplex PCR; TCRdb's copy has only in-frame clones and leaves some out. This repertoire shows roughly 1,800,000 clones, about 95% found once; its top ten account for 1.2%. The data originate from a study of shared clonotypes between healthy human individuals. Study observations and caveats: A small donor pool kept down the genetic and exposure-history diversity that was represented.

This clonotype was obtained from a man between 18 and 29 years old in good health. The V gene is TRBV6-1, the J gene TRBJ2-7, with 8 bases fitting TRBD1. Sequenced: naive CD8+ T cells sorted from blood. CDR3: CASSSPRTGRYEQYF. CDR3 bases: TGTGCCAGCAGTTCTCCTCGGACAGGGCGCTACGAGCAGTACTTC.